One and the same sample provided the 16 T cell receptor beta chains below, sequenced in a study of T-cell reconstitution after alpha-beta-depleted transplantation in children. Their recognized antigens are unknown. The study, taken as a whole, reports: Alpha-beta T cells about two months after transplant reportedly derived from several hundred expanded graft clones.

Unique molecular identifiers featured in how the TCRbeta library was prepared. TCRdb called the PCR reads again in MiXCR, with one record for every CDR3 protein. This sample yields about 32,000 distinct CDR3 sequences, of which 5.5% to 8% are seen a single time; roughly 27% belongs to the top ten. Here the sequenced sample was peripheral blood, taken 60 days after TCRalphabeta/CD19-depleted stem cell transplant. The receptors were gathered from a child under three years old who had a stem cell transplant for acute myeloid leukemia, so the T cells may come from the graft donor.

The chain employs TRBV11-2 and TRBJ2-7; D ambiguous. CDR1 is SGHAT, CDR2 FQNNGV, per germline. Trimming took 3 bases from V and 6 from J, leaving 12 bases between them. This CDR3 region has 13 residues. CDR3 amino acids: CASSFGTGVEQYF. In DNA form, the CDR3 reads TGTGCCAGCAGCTTCGGAACTGGGGTCGAGCAGTACTTC. Full variable domain (missing parts from reference TRBV11-2 and TRBJ2-7): EAGVAQSPRYKIIEKRQSVAFWCNPISGHATLYWYQQILGQGPKLLIQFQNNGVVDDSQLPKDRFSAERLKGVDSTLKIQPAKLEDSAVYLCASSFGTGVEQYFGPGTRLTVT.

This clonotype has ten or more counts. The rearrangement uses TRBV6-1 and TRBJ2-7, with D possibly TRBD2 on 5 matching bases. This CDR3 contains 14 residues. Germline CDR1 reads MNHNS; CDR2 reads SASEGT. V lost 6 bases and J lost 3, with 15 bases in between. Here the CDR3 reads CASRPWLEDYEQYF. The CDR3 DNA is TGTGCCAGCAGACCTTGGCTGGAGGACTACGAGCAGTACTTC.

This clonotype appeared many times. The chain combines TRBV10-3 with TRBJ2-1; TRBD1 or TRBD2 may be the D gene (5 bases each). The CDR3 sequence is 14 residues long. The germline V gene encodes CDR1 ENHRY and CDR2 SYGVKD. V was cut by 2 bases and J by 4 bases, with 9 bases left in between. CDR3 in amino acids: CAISEGGFYNEQFF. The CDR3 DNA sequence: TGTGCCATCAGTGAGGGGGGTTTTTACAATGAGCAGTTCTTC.

This clonotype appeared many times. The rearrangement links TRBV20-1 to TRBJ2-3; D might be TRBD2 (5 bases). V was shortened by 6 bases and J by 0 bases, with 10 bases between the two germline ends. Looked up from germline, CDR1 is DFQATT and CDR2 is SNEGSKA (reference sequence). This CDR3 is 13 amino acids long. The CDR3 is CSAGGWSTDTQYF. CDR3 in DNA: TGCAGTGCCGGCGGGTGGAGCACAGATACGCAGTATTTT.

This clonotype was detected ten times or more. The gene calls are TRBV12-3 or TRBV12-4 and TRBJ1-1, with D unclear. The CDR3 totals 12 residues. V was cut by 8 bases and J by 11 bases, with 18 bases left in between. The CDR3 sequence is CASAQSRGGAFF. CDR3 DNA sequence: TGTGCCAGCGCCCAGTCCCGGGGTGGGGCTTTCTTT.

This clonotype has at least ten counts. Here the CDR3 DNA reads TGTGCCAGCAGCCCCTCCTCCGACAGGGTAGGATCACCCCTCCACTTT. This codes for CASSPSSDRVGSPLHF. The chain couples TRBV7-6 to TRBJ1-6; 7 bases are a match to TRBD1. Germline-derived CDR1 and CDR2 are SGHVS and FNYEAQ. The V gene end was trimmed by 5 bases and the J gene end by 10 bases; junction bases not matched to a gene: 14. The CDR3 runs to 16 residues.

In this sample, this clonotype turned up many times. V is TRBV7-9 and J is TRBJ2-5; 9 positions agree with TRBD2. Germline V CDR1 and CDR2: SEHNR, FQNEAQ (reference sequence). This CDR3 comprises 14 residues. With V trimmed by 5 bases and J by 4 bases, 5 bases remained unmatched. The CDR3 DNA reads as TGTGCCAGCAGCCCATGGACTAGCGCAGAGACCCAGTACTTC. It translates to CASSPWTSAETQYF.

This clonotype came up many times. The chain couples TRBV7-9 to TRBJ1-4, with D tentatively TRBD1 (5 bases). V lost 6 bases and J lost 7, with 15 bases in between. This CDR3 is 14 amino acids long. The germline V gene has CDR1 SEHNR and CDR2 FQNEAQ (reference sequence). Written as DNA, the CDR3 is TGTGCCAGCAGGGAGGGGCTACATGGTGAAAAACTGTTTTTT. Protein: CASREGLHGEKLFF.

This clonotype was picked up many times. The DNA of the CDR3 is TGTGCCAGCAGCTTTTATGGGACCTTTTATAGCAATCAGCCCCAGCATTTT. As protein: CASSFYGTFYSNQPQHF. The rearrangement joins TRBV28 to TRBJ1-5, with a weak D call TRBD1 (5 bases). V gave up 6 bases and J gave up 0 bases, with 18 bases separating them. The germline V gene has CDR1 MDHEN and CDR2 SYDVKM. The CDR3 runs 17 residues.

In this sample, this clonotype turned up many times. The rearrangement uses TRBV7-2 and TRBJ2-3, with TRBD2 matching over 13 bases. After removal of 4 bases from V and 5 bases from J, the junction contained 6 bases not matched to a gene. Germline loops: CDR1 SGHTA, CDR2 FQGNSA. This CDR3 spans 16 amino acids. The CDR3 loop is CASSSGLAGAIDTQYF. The CDR3 DNA reads TGTGCCAGCAGCTCCGGACTAGCGGGGGCTATAGATACGCAGTATTTT.

A few counts support this clonotype. V usage is TRBV5-6 and J usage is TRBJ2-7; D uncertain. V shed 3 bases and J shed 0 bases, with 10 bases lying between them. Germline CDR1 SGHDT, CDR2 YYEEEE. The CDR3 is 14 residues long. In nucleotides, the CDR3 is TGTGCCAGCAGCTCCGGGTTCCTCTCCTACGAGCAGTACTTC. Protein sequence: CASSSGFLSYEQYF.

Many counts were recorded for this clonotype. This sequence joins TRBV4-3 and TRBJ1-1, with D perhaps TRBD1 (6 bases). Germline lookup yields CDR1 LGHNA and CDR2 YSLEER. The CDR3 is made up of 16 amino acids. V lost 0 bases, J lost 4 bases, and 15 bases lay in between. CDR3 amino acids: CASSQDIGEGGTEAFF. CDR3 nucleotides: TGCGCCAGCAGCCAAGATATCGGGGAAGGGGGCACTGAAGCTTTCTTT.

This clonotype was observed many times. The chain joins TRBV7-9 to TRBJ2-7; D is possibly TRBD2 (6 bases). Trimming shortened V by 4 bases and J by 7 bases, and 11 bases separated the two germline ends. The CDR3 consists of 12 residues. Germline V lookup: CDR1 SEHNR, CDR2 FQNEAQ (reference sequence). CDR3 in amino acids: CASSSEGIEQYF. CDR3 in DNA: TGTGCCAGCAGCTCGGAGGGGATTGAGCAGTACTTC.

This clonotype was recorded at least ten times. J is TRBJ2-7 and V is TRBV7-9; D gene ambiguous. The germline CDR1 and CDR2 sequences are SEHNR and FQNEAQ (reference sequence). The CDR3 spans 12 residues. V dropped 5 bases and J dropped 2 bases, with 7 bases sitting between them. The CDR3 loop reads CASSRNPYEQYF. The CDR3 region has the DNA TGTGCCAGCAGCCGCAACCCCTACGAGCAGTACTTC.

This clonotype was picked up many times. The chain is built from TRBV10-3 and TRBJ1-3; 9 bases fit TRBD1. The CDR3 loop spans 16 amino acids. Germline loops: CDR1 ENHRY, CDR2 SYGVKD. V gave up 9 bases and J gave up 2 bases; unmatched junction bases: 11. The chain's CDR3 is CAISGTGKNPGNTIYF. The CDR3 DNA follows: TGTGCCATTAGCGGGACAGGGAAGAACCCTGGAAACACCATATATTTT.

This clonotype was detected many times. The chain joins TRBV2 to TRBJ2-1; a weak D match, TRBD2 (6 bases). Trimming pared 1 base from V and 9 bases from J, leaving 10 bases between. The V gene's germline CDR1 is SNHLY and CDR2 FYNNEI. The CDR3 runs 13 residues. CDR3 DNA sequence: TGTGCCAGCAGTGAAGAGGGACTCGGTGAGCAGTTCTTC. This sequence encodes CASSEEGLGEQFF.